The T cell receptor (beta chain) under discussion was sequenced for a study of T cell responses to AZD1222 COVID-19 vaccine. From germline, CDR1 is SEHNR and CDR2 FQNEAQ (reference sequence). The CDR3 contains 14 residues. The V and J ends lost 1 base and 5 bases respectively, with 12 bases between them. On this clone: Antigen specificity is unknown.

Study results and caveats: At 160-218 and 743-854, vaccine-associated CD4 TCRs were dominant, and they spanned spike. The repertoires were collected only after the peak T cell response. Receipt of two AZD1222 doses was followed by a rise in Spike-specific TCR breadth and depth. Donors, mostly white British, included more females; clonal diversity was possibly underestimated.

The table came from immunoSEQ multiplex PCR; TCRdb's copy has only in-frame clones and leaves some out. The table includes 100,000 to 150,000 clones, roughly 86% detected once. Here the sequenced sample was peripheral blood, taken on day 0 of AZD1222 vaccination. This sequence was found in an adult in good health. V gene TRBV7-9 combines with J gene TRBJ2-7; D is perhaps TRBD2 (5 bases). This chain's CDR3 is CASSLVPGMHEQYF. CDR3 in DNA: TGTGCCAGCAGCTTAGTTCCGGGGATGCACGAGCAGTACTTC.